One sample yielded the 9 T cell receptor beta chains listed below, sequenced in a study of blood T cells in healthy people across ages. A second roughly 7 to 11 cycle PCR used barcoded and J-beta primers. TCRdb passed the 5' RACE reads through MiXCR, listing each CDR3 protein once. This table has 730,000 or so distinct CDR3 sequences, roughly two fifths appearing once. Sequencing input: blood. All receptors derive from a man older than 75 in good health.

The chain has TRBV12-3 or TRBV12-4 and TRBJ2-7, with 15 bases identical to TRBD2. The CDR3 totals 20 residues. The trim removed 4 bases at V and 0 bases at J, leaving 13 bases unmatched. The DNA for the CDR3 is TGTGCCAGCAGTTCCTATGGGGGGACTAGCGGGAGGACGAGCTCCTACGAGCAGTACTTC. It encodes CASSSYGGTSGRTSSYEQYF.

The sample holds a few counts of this clonotype. The rearrangement links TRBV20-1 to TRBJ2-1, with TRBD2 matching over 13 bases. This CDR3 spans 13 amino acids. Per the germline V gene, CDR1 is DFQATT and CDR2 is SNEGSKA (reference sequence). The V segment lost 8 bases and the J segment 7 bases; nucleotides outside the gene matches: 5. CDR3: CSRLAGGRNEQFF. The CDR3 region has the DNA TGCAGTCGACTAGCGGGAGGTCGGAATGAGCAGTTCTTC.

Concerning this clonotype: Because it lacks the conserved phenylalanine or tryptophan at the end, this CDR3 is likely a read error. No DNA is shown, since the ends of the CDR3 on it are uncertain; the CDR3 is the one TCRdb lists. The genes are TRBV5-1 and TRBJ2-4; TRBD1, the D gene given by the table, was not confirmed from the DNA. CDR1 is SGHRS, CDR2 YFSETQ, per germline. With termini counted, the CDR3 has 10 amino acids. The CDR3 is CASNSDLVSG.

This clonotype was observed a handful of times. The chain couples TRBV3-1 to TRBJ1-1; a weak D match, TRBD1 (6 bases). V dropped 2 bases and J dropped 4 bases, with 20 bases sitting between them. The germline V gene has CDR1 LGHDT and CDR2 YNNKEL (reference sequence). The CDR3 is made up of 17 amino acids. CDR3 protein: CASSQYRSRGGGTEAFF. In DNA, the CDR3 is TGTGCCAGCAGCCAATACCGCAGTAGGGGGGGCGGCACTGAAGCTTTCTTT.

This chain joins TRBV28 and TRBJ1-4; 10 bases match TRBD1. From germline, CDR1 is MDHEN and CDR2 SYDVKM. V lost 5 bases, J lost 5 bases, and 8 bases stayed unmatched. The CDR3 length is 16 residues. The CDR3 spells CASSTRDRGLNEKLFF. The CDR3, as DNA: TGTGCCAGCAGTACCCGGGACAGGGGATTGAATGAAAAACTGTTTTTT.

The chain is built from TRBV20-1 and TRBJ2-1, with D possibly matching TRBD2 (5 bases). V was cut by 4 bases and J by 6 bases, with 16 bases left in between. Germline CDR1 is DFQATT and CDR2 is SNEGSKA (reference sequence). The CDR3 loop spans 14 amino acids. For the CDR3, the DNA is TGCAGTGCTACCACGGACTCCCCGGTCAATGAGCAGTTCTTC. This sequence encodes CSATTDSPVNEQFF.

This chain uses TRBV28 with TRBJ2-1; 9 bases are a match to TRBD2. The CDR3 spans 17 residues. The germline gives CDR1 MDHEN, CDR2 SYDVKM. V lost 6 bases to trimming and J lost 7 bases; unmatched junction nucleotides: 16. CDR3 nucleotide sequence: TGTGCCAGCAGATCCCGTAGGGTCTGGCGGGAGGGGAATGAGCAGTTCTTC. Its protein product is CASRSRRVWREGNEQFF.

This clonotype has only a few counts. The CDR3 sequence: CASSASRQGSYEQYF. CDR3 DNA: TGTGCCAGCAGCGCGAGCCGACAGGGGAGCTACGAGCAGTACTTC. The chain joins TRBV28 to TRBJ2-7; TRBD1 matches 8 bases. This CDR3 contains 15 residues. Losses at the gene ends were 6 bases for V and 3 bases for J; bases not matched to a gene: 10. Germline V gives CDR1 MDHEN, CDR2 SYDVKM.

The V and J genes are TRBV6-4 and TRBJ1-1; D is uncertain. Germline CDR1 MRHNA, CDR2 SNTAGT. With 6 bases removed from V and 1 base from J, the gap between germline ends came to 12 bases. This CDR3 has 14 amino acids. The CDR3 reads CASRLHHPNTEAFF. CDR3 coding DNA: TGTGCCAGCAGACTCCATCACCCGAACACTGAAGCTTTCTTT.